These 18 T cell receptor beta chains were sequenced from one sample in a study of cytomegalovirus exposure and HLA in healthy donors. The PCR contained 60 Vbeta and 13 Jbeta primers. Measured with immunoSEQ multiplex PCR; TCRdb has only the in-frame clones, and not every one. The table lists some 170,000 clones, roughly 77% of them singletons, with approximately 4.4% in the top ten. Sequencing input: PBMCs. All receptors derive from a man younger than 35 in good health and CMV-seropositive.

The CDR3 here is CASSPDRVGRGYTF. The CDR3 nucleotides read TGCGCCAGCAGCCCTGACAGGGTGGGTAGGGGCTACACCTTC. V gene TRBV5-1 combines with J gene TRBJ1-2; 7 bases are a match to TRBD1. Trimming removed 4 bases from V and 8 bases from J; junction bases left unmatched: 11. Germline CDR1 is SGHRS and CDR2 is YFSETQ. This CDR3 has 14 residues.

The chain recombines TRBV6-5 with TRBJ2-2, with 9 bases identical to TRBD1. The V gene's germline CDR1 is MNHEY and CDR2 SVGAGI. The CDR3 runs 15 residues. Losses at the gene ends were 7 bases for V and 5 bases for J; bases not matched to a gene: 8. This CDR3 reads CASMRDRVFTGELFF. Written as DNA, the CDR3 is TGTGCCAGCATGCGGGACAGGGTTTTTACCGGGGAGCTGTTTTTT.

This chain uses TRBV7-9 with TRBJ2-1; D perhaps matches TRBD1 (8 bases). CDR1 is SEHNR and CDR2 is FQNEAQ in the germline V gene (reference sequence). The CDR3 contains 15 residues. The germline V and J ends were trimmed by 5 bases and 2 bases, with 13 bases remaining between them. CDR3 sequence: CASSQQGGAYNEQFF. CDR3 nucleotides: TGTGCCAGCAGCCAACAGGGGGGGGCCTACAATGAGCAGTTCTTC. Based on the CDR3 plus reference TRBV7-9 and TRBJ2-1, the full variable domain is DTGVSQNPRHKITKRGQNVTFRCDPISEHNRLYWYRQTLGQGPEFLTYFQNEAQLEKSRLLSDRFSAERPKGSFSTLEIQRTEQGDSAMYLCASSQQGGAYNEQFFGPGTRLTVL.

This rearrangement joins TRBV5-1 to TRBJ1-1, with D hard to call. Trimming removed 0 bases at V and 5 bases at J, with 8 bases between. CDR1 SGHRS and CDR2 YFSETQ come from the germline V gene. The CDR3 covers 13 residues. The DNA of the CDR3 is TGCGCCAGCAGCTTGGGGGGAGAAACTGAAGCTTTCTTT. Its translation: CASSLGGETEAFF.

For the CDR3, the DNA is TGCAGCGTTCGTACAGGTATCACTGAAGCTTTCTTT. It translates to CSVRTGITEAFF. This chain joins TRBV29-1 and TRBJ1-1; perhaps TRBD1 as D (5 bases). V gave up 5 bases and J gave up 4 bases, with 11 bases separating them. Looked up from germline, CDR1 is SQVTM and CDR2 is ANQGSEA. This CDR3 spans 12 amino acids.

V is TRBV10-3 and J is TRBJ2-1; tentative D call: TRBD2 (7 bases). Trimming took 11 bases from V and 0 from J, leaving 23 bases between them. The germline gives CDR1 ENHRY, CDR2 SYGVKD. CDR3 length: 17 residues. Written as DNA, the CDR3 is TGTGCCTCTGATCGCGGGGGCCCCACGAGCTCCTACAATGAGCAGTTCTTC. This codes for CASDRGGPTSSYNEQFF.

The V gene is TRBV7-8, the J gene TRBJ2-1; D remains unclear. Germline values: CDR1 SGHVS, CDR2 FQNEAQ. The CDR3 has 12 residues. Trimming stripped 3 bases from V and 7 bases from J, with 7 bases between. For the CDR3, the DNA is TGTGCCAGCAGCTTGAGCCCGAATGAGCAGTTCTTC. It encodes CASSLSPNEQFF.

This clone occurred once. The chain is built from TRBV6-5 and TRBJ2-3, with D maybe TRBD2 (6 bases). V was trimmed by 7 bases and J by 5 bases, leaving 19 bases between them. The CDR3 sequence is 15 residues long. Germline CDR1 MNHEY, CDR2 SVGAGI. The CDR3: CASIRRAGLIDTQYF. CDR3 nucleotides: TGTGCCAGCATTCGAAGGGCGGGACTCATAGATACGCAGTATTTT.

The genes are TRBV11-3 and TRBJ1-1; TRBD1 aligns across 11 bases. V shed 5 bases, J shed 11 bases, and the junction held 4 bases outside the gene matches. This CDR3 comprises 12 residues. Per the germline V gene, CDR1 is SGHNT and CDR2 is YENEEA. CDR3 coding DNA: TGTGCCAGCAGCGGACAGGGGGCAGTGGCTTTCTTT. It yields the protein CASSGQGAVAFF.

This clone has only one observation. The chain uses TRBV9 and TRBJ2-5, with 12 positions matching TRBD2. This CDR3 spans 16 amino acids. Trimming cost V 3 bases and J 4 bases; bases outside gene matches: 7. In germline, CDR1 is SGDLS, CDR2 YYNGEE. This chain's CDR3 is CASSATLAGGRETQYF. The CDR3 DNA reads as TGTGCCAGCAGCGCGACACTAGCGGGAGGCAGAGAGACCCAGTACTTC.

CDR3 bases: TGCGCCAGCAGCCGGGCCACAGGGGGCAGGGAGACCCAGTACTTC. It specifies CASSRATGGRETQYF. V gene TRBV5-1 combines with J gene TRBJ2-5, with TRBD1 matching over 9 bases. Trimming cost V 4 bases and J 5 bases; bases outside gene matches: 9. The CDR3 spans 15 residues. From germline, CDR1 is SGHRS and CDR2 YFSETQ.

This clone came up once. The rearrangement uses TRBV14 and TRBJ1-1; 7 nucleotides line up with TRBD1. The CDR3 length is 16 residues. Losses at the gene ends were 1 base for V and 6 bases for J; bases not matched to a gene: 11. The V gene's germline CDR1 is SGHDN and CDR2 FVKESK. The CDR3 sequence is CASSQVTRGRLAEAFF. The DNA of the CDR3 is TGTGCCAGCAGCCAAGTTACGAGGGGGCGGTTGGCTGAAGCTTTCTTT.

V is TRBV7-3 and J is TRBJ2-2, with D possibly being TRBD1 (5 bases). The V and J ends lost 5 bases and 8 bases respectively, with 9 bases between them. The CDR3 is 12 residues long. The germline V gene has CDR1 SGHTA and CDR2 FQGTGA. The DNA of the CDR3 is TGTGCCAGCAGCCCGACAGCGGGGGAGCTGTTTTTT. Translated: CASSPTAGELFF.

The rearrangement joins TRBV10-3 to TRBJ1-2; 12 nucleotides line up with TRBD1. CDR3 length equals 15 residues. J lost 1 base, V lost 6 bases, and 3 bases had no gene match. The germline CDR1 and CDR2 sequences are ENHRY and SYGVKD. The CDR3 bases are TGTGCCATCAGCGGGGACAGGGGGCTTAACTATGGCTACACCTTC. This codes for CAISGDRGLNYGYTF.

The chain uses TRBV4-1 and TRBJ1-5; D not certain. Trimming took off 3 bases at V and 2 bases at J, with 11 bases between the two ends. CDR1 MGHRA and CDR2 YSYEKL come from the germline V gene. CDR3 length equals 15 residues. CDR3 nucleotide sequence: TGCGCCAGCAGCCACATAGATGAGGGCAATCAGCCCCAGCATTTT. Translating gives CASSHIDEGNQPQHF.

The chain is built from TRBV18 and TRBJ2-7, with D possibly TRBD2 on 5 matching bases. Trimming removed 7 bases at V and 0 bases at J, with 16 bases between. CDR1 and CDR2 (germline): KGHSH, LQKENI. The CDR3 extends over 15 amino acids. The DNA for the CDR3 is TGTGCCAGCTTCCAATGGACTCCTCCCTCCTACGAGCAGTACGTC. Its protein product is CASFQWTPPSYEQYV.

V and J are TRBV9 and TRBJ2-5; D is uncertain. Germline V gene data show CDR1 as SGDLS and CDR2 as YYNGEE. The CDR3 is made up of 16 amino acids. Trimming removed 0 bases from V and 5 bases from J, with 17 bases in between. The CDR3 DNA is TGTGCCAGCAGCGTAGGATCCCCCGTTAGCTGGGAGACCCAGTACTTC. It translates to CASSVGSPVSWETQYF.

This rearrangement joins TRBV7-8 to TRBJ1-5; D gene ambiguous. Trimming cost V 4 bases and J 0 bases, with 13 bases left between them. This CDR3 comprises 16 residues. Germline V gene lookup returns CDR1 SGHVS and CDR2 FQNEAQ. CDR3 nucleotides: TGTGCCAGCAGCTCCGAGGGCAGAATTAGCAATCAGCCCCAGCATTTT. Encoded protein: CASSSEGRISNQPQHF. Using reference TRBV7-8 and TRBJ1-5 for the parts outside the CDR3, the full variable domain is GAGVSQSPRYKVAKRGQDVALRCDPISGHVSLFWYQQALGQGPEFLTYFQNEAQLDKSGLPSDRFFAERPEGSVSTLKIQRTQQEDSAVYLCASSSEGRISNQPQHFGDGTRLSIL.